Here is one T cell receptor beta chain with its context. Its specificity is unknown. The germline V gene has CDR1 KGHSH and CDR2 LQKENI. This CDR3 has 15 amino acids. V was pared by 4 bases and J by 1 base, with 6 bases of the junction left unmatched. This entry belongs to a study of breast tumors, draining lymph nodes, adjacent tissues. TCRdb re-derived calls from the multiplex PCR reads in MiXCR, one entry per CDR3 protein. The sample lists tens of thousands of distinct CDR3 sequences; approximately 57% were seen once. Points from the study as a whole: Tumor and nontumor repertoires were significantly more similar in luminal-like than in basal-like breast cancer. Most tumor T cells seemingly derive from lymph node, then expand in tumor. Tumor T cell lymph node origin was a supported hypothesis, not proven. Tumor repertoires ranked between lymph nodes and nontumor tissue in diversity, with V and J gene preferences.

The origin of this receptor is a female donor with breast cancer. Some clones in this sample may be carry-over from other donors' samples. The material sequenced was breast tumor tissue. The chain is built from TRBV18 and TRBJ2-5; 7 nucleotides line up with TRBD1. In nucleotides, the CDR3 is TGTGCCAGCTCACTTCGCGCAGGGGGCCAAGAGACCCAGTACTTC. Translation: CASSLRAGGQETQYF.